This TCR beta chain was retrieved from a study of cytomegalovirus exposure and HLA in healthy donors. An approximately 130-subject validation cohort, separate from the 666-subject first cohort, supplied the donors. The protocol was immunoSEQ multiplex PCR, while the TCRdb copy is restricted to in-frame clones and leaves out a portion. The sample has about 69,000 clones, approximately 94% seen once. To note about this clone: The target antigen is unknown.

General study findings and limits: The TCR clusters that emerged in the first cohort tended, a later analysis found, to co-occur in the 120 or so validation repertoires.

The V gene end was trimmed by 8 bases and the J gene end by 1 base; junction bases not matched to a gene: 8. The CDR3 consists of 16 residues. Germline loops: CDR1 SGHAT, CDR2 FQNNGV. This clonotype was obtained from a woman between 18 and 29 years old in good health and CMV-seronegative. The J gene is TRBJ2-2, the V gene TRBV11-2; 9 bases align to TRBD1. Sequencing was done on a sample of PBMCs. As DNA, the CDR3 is TGTGCCAGCTCCAAACCGGGACAGGGGAACACCGGGGAGCTGTTTTTT. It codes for CASSKPGQGNTGELFF.